This passage covers 2 T cell receptor beta chains from one sample sequenced in a study of CD8 T cells in Susac syndrome. Reverse transcription used about 0.45 to 1 ug RNA and random hexamers. TCRdb re-called the immunoSEQ multiplex PCR reads with MiXCR, one entry per CDR3 protein. The table lists 110,000 to 150,000 distinct CDR3 sequences, about 94% of them singletons. The sample consisted of CD4+ T cells from PBMCs. These receptors originate from a human donor with Susac syndrome.

The chain carries TRBV12-3 or TRBV12-4 and TRBJ2-5, with D possibly being TRBD2 (5 bases). Trimming shortened V by 7 bases and J by 5 bases, and 8 bases separated the two germline ends. The CDR3 is 11 amino acids. The CDR3 spells CASTSGETQYF. The CDR3 bases are TGTGCCAGCACCTCGGGGGAGACCCAGTACTTC.

This sequence joins TRBV20-1 and TRBJ2-6; no clear D. Trimming stripped 6 bases from V and 4 bases from J, with 7 bases between. CDR1 is DFQATT and CDR2 is SNEGSKA in the germline V gene (reference sequence). This CDR3 spans 12 amino acids. The CDR3 bases are TGCAGTGCGGTGGCCGGGGCCAACGTCCTGACTTTC. Its protein is CSAVAGANVLTF.